This T cell receptor (beta chain) was captured in a study of post-analysis software for immune sequencing data. Prepared TCR beta cDNA libraries contained unique molecular identifiers. TCRdb reanalysed the PCR reads using MiXCR and keeps one entry per CDR3 protein. The sample lists more than 500,000 distinct CDR3 sequences; about a third were seen once. Trimming removed 1 base from V and 2 bases from J, with 11 bases in between. Germline V gives CDR1 SGHDN, CDR2 FVKESK. This CDR3 spans 15 amino acids. On this clonotype: The antigen remains unidentified.

Study conclusions and caveats: Five or six TRBV segments were more frequent in patients than controls; TRBV5-6, TRBV5-1 and TRBV20-1 belonged to this group. In multiple sclerosis, normalized Chao1 diversity was significantly below that of controls.

This receptor was identified in a girl under 18 with multiple sclerosis. This chain links TRBV14 with TRBJ1-2; D is perhaps TRBD1 (5 bases). Input material: blood. CDR3 nucleotide sequence: TGTGCCAGCAGCCAAGCCGGGACCCTCAACTATGGCTACACCTTC. This translates into CASSQAGTLNYGYTF.